The 23 T cell receptor beta chains given below trace back to one sample, sequenced in a study of response to subunit inactivated influenza vaccine. From the RT-PCR reads, TCRdb called clonotypes with MiXCR, one entry per CDR3 protein. The sample lists over 300,000 distinct CDR3 sequences; 20% to 25% were seen once. The material sequenced was PBMCs from blood, taken 21 months after vaccination. The origin of the receptors is a man aged 45-69 years who received an inactivated influenza vaccine.

The rearrangement joins TRBV6-2 or TRBV6-3 to TRBJ1-5; D unclear. The CDR3 contains 15 residues. Germline V gene lookup returns CDR1 MNHEY and CDR2 SVGEGT. The V end was cut by 2 bases, the J end by 2 bases, with 10 bases between. CDR3: CASSYRLKGNQPQHF. The CDR3 nucleotides read TGTGCCAGCAGTTACCGCCTTAAGGGCAATCAGCCCCAGCATTTT.

To note about this clonotype: Sequence at one end of the junction differs from germline and may be a read error. This chain joins TRBV4-1 and TRBJ2-1; 10 bases match TRBD2. From germline, CDR1 is MGHRA and CDR2 YSYEKL. This CDR3 spans 17 amino acids. In DNA form, the CDR3 reads TGCGCCAGCAGCCAAAAAATAGCGGGGGGACAATACAATGAGCAGTTATTC. This codes for CASSQKIAGGQYNEQLF.

V is TRBV29-1 and J is TRBJ2-1; 11 positions agree with TRBD2. This CDR3 has 16 residues. With V trimmed by 2 bases and J by 7 bases, 10 bases remained unmatched. CDR1 is SQVTM and CDR2 is ANQGSEA in the germline V gene. CDR3: CSVELVSGRVRNEQFF. The CDR3 DNA sequence: TGCAGCGTTGAATTGGTTAGCGGGAGGGTAAGGAATGAGCAGTTCTTC.

The rearrangement links TRBV5-5 to TRBJ2-7; D is perhaps TRBD2 (6 bases). CDR3 length: 13 residues. Germline lookup yields CDR1 SGHKS and CDR2 YYEKEE (reference sequence). Trimming took 6 bases from V and 3 from J, leaving 13 bases between them. CDR3 coding DNA: TGTGCCAGCAACCCAATGACTAGCTACGAGCAGTACTTC. Translation gives CASNPMTSYEQYF.

This clonotype was observed a handful of times. The chain combines TRBV6-1 with TRBJ1-6; D not certain. V was pared by 4 bases and J by 0 bases, with 10 bases between. Germline V gives CDR1 MNHNS, CDR2 SASEGT. The CDR3 spans 16 residues. CDR3 protein: CASSAGSSSYNSPLHF. CDR3 DNA: TGTGCCAGCAGTGCCGGGTCCAGCTCCTATAATTCACCCCTCCACTTT.

This clonotype was seen just once. This sequence joins TRBV6-2 or TRBV6-3 and TRBJ2-7; 9 bases are a match to TRBD2. After removal of 5 bases from V and 3 bases from J, the junction contained 5 bases not matched to a gene. Germline CDR1 is MNHEY and CDR2 is SVGEGT. The CDR3 is made up of 14 amino acids. The CDR3 nucleotides read TGTGCCAGCAGTCAGGGACTAGCTAACTACGAGCAGTACTTC. This sequence encodes CASSQGLANYEQYF.

In this sample, this clonotype turned up many times. This sequence joins TRBV12-3 or TRBV12-4 and TRBJ1-5, with TRBD1 as a possible D gene (6 bases). Deletions cut 5 bases from V and 2 bases from J, with 22 bases between. The CDR3 covers 18 residues. CDR3 nucleotides: TGTGCCAGCAGTCCTATCCGGCTTGGGGACAAGGGCAATCAGCCCCAGCATTTT. Translating gives CASSPIRLGDKGNQPQHF.

This clonotype came up a few times. This chain uses TRBV20-1 with TRBJ1-6; the D gene is possibly TRBD1 (6 bases). The CDR3 covers 13 residues. V lost 6 bases, J lost 3 bases, and 9 bases lay in between. Germline loops: CDR1 DFQATT, CDR2 SNEGSKA (reference sequence). The CDR3 region is CSASDSYNSPLHF. DNA for the CDR3: TGCAGTGCCTCGGACAGCTATAATTCACCCCTCCACTTT.

In its sample, this clonotype was seen a few times. This rearrangement joins TRBV27 to TRBJ2-7; D is possibly TRBD1 (6 bases). Germline CDR1 and CDR2: MNHEY and SMNVEV (reference sequence). Trimming shortened V by 7 bases and J by 0 bases, and 13 bases separated the two germline ends. This CDR3 spans 14 amino acids. For the CDR3, the DNA is TGTGCCAGCATGCAGGGGACCCGCTCCTACGAGCAGTACTTC. Amino acids: CASMQGTRSYEQYF.

This chain connects TRBV12-3 or TRBV12-4 to TRBJ1-2; D not resolved. The V end lost 3 bases, the J end lost 6 bases, and 11 bases lay between the germline ends. The length of the CDR3 is 13 residues. CDR3 loop: CASSFRQLNGYTF. CDR3 bases: TGTGCCAGCAGTTTCAGGCAGCTTAATGGCTACACCTTC.

The chain carries TRBV11-2 and TRBJ2-7; no reliable D call. Trimming shortened V by 2 bases and J by 9 bases, and 11 bases separated the two germline ends. Germline CDR1 reads SGHAT; CDR2 reads FQNNGV. This CDR3 comprises 12 residues. The CDR3 spells CASSLTALGQYF. The CDR3 nucleotides read TGTGCCAGCAGCTTAACAGCTTTGGGGCAGTACTTC.

This sequence joins TRBV10-2 and TRBJ1-1; no reliable D call. This CDR3 is built from 13 residues. Trimming shortened V by 5 bases and J by 4 bases, and 11 bases separated the two germline ends. From germline, CDR1 is WSHSY and CDR2 SAAADI. The DNA of the CDR3 is TGCGCCAGCAGTATCGAAGCACGCACTGAAGCTTTCTTT. It specifies CASSIEARTEAFF.

This clonotype was observed a few times. This chain joins TRBV24-1 and TRBJ2-1, with 13 bases lining up with TRBD2. The CDR3 runs 16 residues. CDR1 and CDR2 (germline): KGHDR, SFDVKD. V lost 3 bases, J lost 6 bases, and 4 bases stayed unmatched. The chain's CDR3 is CATSDTGTSGINEQFF. In DNA, the CDR3 is TGTGCCACCAGTGATACCGGGACTAGCGGGATCAATGAGCAGTTCTTC.

This clonotype was counted only a few times. The rearrangement joins TRBV5-1 to TRBJ2-1; 7 bases agree with TRBD1. V trimming: 4 bases; J trimming: 6 bases; junction bases outside the gene matches: 4. Germline-derived CDR1 and CDR2 are SGHRS and YFSETQ. The CDR3 extends over 13 amino acids. The CDR3 bases are TGCGCCAGCAGCCGGGGACAGTTCAATGAGCAGTTCTTC. Translation: CASSRGQFNEQFF.

The chain employs TRBV5-1 and TRBJ2-3; 9 nucleotides align to TRBD2. J was trimmed by 4 bases and V by 0 bases; bases with no gene match: 3. The CDR3 length is 15 residues. The germline gives CDR1 SGHRS, CDR2 YFSETQ. The DNA of the CDR3 is TGCGCCAGCAGCTTGGCTAGCGGGGCACCAGATACGCAGTATTTT. Residues: CASSLASGAPDTQYF. The variable domain in full, with the rest retrieved from reference TRBV5-1 and TRBJ2-3, is KAGVTQTPRYLIKTRGQQVTLSCSPISGHRSVSWYQQTPGQGLQFLFEYFSETQRNKGNFPGRFSGRQFSNSRSEMNVSTLELGDSALYLCASSLASGAPDTQYFGPGTRLTVL.

The chain combines TRBV4-2 with TRBJ1-1; maybe TRBD1 (5 bases). Germline loops: CDR1 LGHNA, CDR2 YNFKEQ. V shed 4 bases and J shed 2 bases, with 14 bases lying between them. The CDR3 loop spans 15 amino acids. The CDR3 is CASSRETGLNTEAFF. The CDR3 nucleotides are TGTGCCAGCAGCCGAGAAACAGGTTTAAACACTGAAGCTTTCTTT.

The V gene is TRBV3-1, the J gene TRBJ2-1; D uncertain. The CDR3 contains 17 residues. Trimming removed 4 bases at V and 0 bases at J, with 16 bases between. The V gene's germline CDR1 is LGHDT and CDR2 YNNKEL (reference sequence). CDR3 residues: CASSPTFGGHSYNEQFF. The CDR3 DNA reads TGTGCCAGCAGCCCCACATTTGGCGGCCACTCCTACAATGAGCAGTTCTTC.

V is TRBV5-1 and J is TRBJ2-3, with D unclear. CDR3 size: 15 residues. Per the germline V gene, CDR1 is SGHRS and CDR2 is YFSETQ. The germline V and J ends were trimmed by 1 base and 4 bases, with 13 bases remaining between them. The CDR3 DNA is TGCGCCAGCAGCTTGACCCTAACCGCTGCAGATACGCAGTATTTT. Its translation: CASSLTLTAADTQYF.

This clonotype appeared once. V and J are TRBV20-1 and TRBJ2-2; 10 bases align to TRBD2. V lost 0 bases to trimming and J lost 7 bases; unmatched junction nucleotides: 5. The CDR3 has 15 residues. Germline loops: CDR1 DFQATT, CDR2 SNEGSKA (reference sequence). CDR3 DNA: TGCAGTGCTAGAGAAAGCGGGGGGGCTGGCGGGGAGCTGTTTTTT. This sequence encodes CSARESGGAGGELFF.

This chain links TRBV9 with TRBJ2-3; no clear D. The ends were cut back, 4 bases at V and 1 base at J, with 16 bases in the middle. Germline lookup yields CDR1 SGDLS and CDR2 YYNGEE. CDR3 length: 16 amino acids. CDR3 bases: TGTGCCAGCAGCCCCGCTGGTAGGCAGGGCACAGATACGCAGTATTTT. Translation gives CASSPAGRQGTDTQYF.

The J gene is TRBJ2-5, the V gene TRBV25-1; no definite D call. CDR1 and CDR2 from the germline V gene are MGHDK and SYGVNS. The germline V and J ends were trimmed by 9 bases and 7 bases, with 27 bases remaining between them. This CDR3 region has 16 residues. The chain's CDR3 is CARRSVGWPPSRTQYF. CDR3 bases: TGTGCCAGGAGATCCGTAGGCTGGCCCCCATCACGGACCCAGTACTTC.

Notes on this clonotype: This clone may be a read error of a much larger clone one base away. The J gene is TRBJ2-1, the V gene TRBV6-4; D is perhaps TRBD1 (7 bases). Germline-derived CDR1 and CDR2 are MRHNA and SNTAGT. This CDR3 is 15 amino acids long. The CDR3: CASSDKEGAHNEEFF. The CDR3 DNA reads as TGTGCCAGCAGTGATAAGGAGGGGGCCCACAATGAGGAGTTCTTC.

V usage is TRBV20-1 and J usage is TRBJ2-1; 8 bases align to TRBD2. CDR1 and CDR2 from the germline V gene are DFQATT and SNEGSKA (reference sequence). The CDR3 has 15 residues. The V and J ends lost 3 bases and 4 bases, in that order; junction bases with no gene match: 8. The CDR3 region has the DNA TGCAGTGCTAGTCCCAGCGGGAGTCATTACAATGAGCAGTTCTTC. Translated, it gives CSASPSGSHYNEQFF.